Following are 2 T cell receptor beta chains from one sample sequenced in a study of cytomegalovirus exposure and HLA in healthy donors (dated by TCRdb to 2016 to 2017). Libraries were prepared through the immunoSEQ multiplex PCR assay. For the multiplex PCR, a mixture combining 60 forward primers for TCR Vbeta segments and 13 reverse primers for TCR Jbeta segments was used. TCRdb mirrors the immuneACCESS table, restricted to in-frame sequences. Some clones are absent from its copies; in checked studies, under half trace to an unresolved V gene, and the reason for the others is unknown. This sample gives about 110,000 clones in total; approximately 71% of them show up just once. The top ten hold roughly 5.5% of the sample. Material: PBMCs. The source is a woman aged 70-85 years in good health and CMV-seropositive.

This chain uses TRBV19 with TRBJ1-2; 7 positions agree with TRBD1. Unmatched junction bases numbered 7, after V lost 5 bases and J lost 7 bases. The CDR3 consists of 13 residues. Germline-derived CDR1 and CDR2 are LNHDA and SQIVND (reference sequence). The CDR3, as DNA: TGTGCCAGTAGTCAAACAGGGGTCCGTGGCTACACCTTC. Protein product: CASSQTGVRGYTF. The complete variable domain, with remaining parts taken from reference TRBV19 and TRBJ1-2, reads DGGITQSPKYLFRKEGQNVTLSCEQNLNHDAMYWYRQDPGQGLRLIYYSQIVNDFQKGDIAEGYSVSREKKESFPLTVTSAQKNPTAFYLCASSQTGVRGYTFGSGTRLTVV.

This clone was seen more than once but under ten times. DNA for the CDR3: TGCGCCAGCACCGTCCTCTCCAGCGGGGGGTCTAGCACAGATACGCAGTATTTT. Its protein product is CASTVLSSGGSSTDTQYF. This chain uses TRBV5-1 with TRBJ2-3; 9 nucleotides match TRBD2. Losses at the gene ends were 6 bases for V and 0 bases for J; bases not matched to a gene: 14. CDR3 length equals 18 residues. The germline CDR1 and CDR2 sequences are SGHRS and YFSETQ.